The source of this T cell receptor (beta chain) is a study of human T cells and chemical hapten exposure. The sample's time point: patch test 2, 6 weeks after DPC sensitization. Described treatment: therapeutic diphenylcyclopropenone sensitization with weekly scalp DPC. Venepuncture was done earlier than the placement of each patch test. CDR1 and CDR2 from the germline V gene are SGHTA and FQGNSA. Trimming shortened V by 1 base and J by 13 bases, and 14 bases separated the two germline ends. This CDR3 is built from 13 residues. TCRdb analysed the RACE reads with MiXCR anew, one entry per CDR3 protein. The sample includes fewer than 85,000 distinct CDR3 sequences, roughly 10% seen only once; the top ten take 2% to 2.5%. Study-level findings and limits: Large CDR3 similarity clusters arose significantly more often from expanded TCRs than from controls.

There are many counts of this clonotype. Its matching antigen is unknown. This TCR was sampled from a woman in her twenties or thirties with alopecia areata. Some clones in this sample may be carry-over from other donors' samples. The rearrangement links TRBV7-2 to TRBJ2-1; tentatively, D is TRBD1 (6 bases). The input for sequencing was whole blood, taken in connection with sensitization to the hapten diphenylcyclopropenone (DPC). CDR3 amino acids: CASSLGGLGNQFF. The CDR3 DNA is TGTGCCAGCAGCTTAGGGGGGCTAGGGAACCAGTTCTTC.